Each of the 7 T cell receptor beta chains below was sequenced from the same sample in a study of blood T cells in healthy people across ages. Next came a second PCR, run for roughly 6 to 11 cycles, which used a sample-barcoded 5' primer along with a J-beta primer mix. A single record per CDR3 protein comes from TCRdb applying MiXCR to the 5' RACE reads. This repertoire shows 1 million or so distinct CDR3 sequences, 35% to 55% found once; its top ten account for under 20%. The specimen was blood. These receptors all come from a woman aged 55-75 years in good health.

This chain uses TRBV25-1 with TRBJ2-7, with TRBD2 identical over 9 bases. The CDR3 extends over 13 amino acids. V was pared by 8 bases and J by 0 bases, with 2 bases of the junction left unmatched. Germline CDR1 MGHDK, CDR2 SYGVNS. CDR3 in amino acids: CASLTSGSYEQYF. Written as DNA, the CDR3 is TGTGCCAGCCTGACTAGCGGCTCCTACGAGCAGTACTTC.

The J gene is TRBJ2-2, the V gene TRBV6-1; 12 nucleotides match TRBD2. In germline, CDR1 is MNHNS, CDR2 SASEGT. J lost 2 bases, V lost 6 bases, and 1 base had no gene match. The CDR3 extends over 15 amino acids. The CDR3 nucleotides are TGTGCCAGCAGGACTAGCGGGAGTAACACCGGGGAGCTGTTTTTT. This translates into CASRTSGSNTGELFF.

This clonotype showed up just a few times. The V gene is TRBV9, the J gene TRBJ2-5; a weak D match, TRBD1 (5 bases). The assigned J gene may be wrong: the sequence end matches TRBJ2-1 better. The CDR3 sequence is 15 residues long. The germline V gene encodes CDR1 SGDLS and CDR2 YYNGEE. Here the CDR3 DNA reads TGTGCCAGCAGCGTAGGCGCAGGGAAGCAAGAGACCCAGTTCTTC. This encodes CASSVGAGKQETQFF.

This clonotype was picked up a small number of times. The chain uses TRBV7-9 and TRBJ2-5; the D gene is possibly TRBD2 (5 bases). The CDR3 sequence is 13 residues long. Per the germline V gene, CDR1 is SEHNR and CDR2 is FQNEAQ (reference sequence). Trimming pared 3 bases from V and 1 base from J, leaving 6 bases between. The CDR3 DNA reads TGTGCCAGCAGCTTTAGCGTCCAAGAGACCCAGTACTTC. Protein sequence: CASSFSVQETQYF.

The CDR3 here is CASSFPRRERPTNEQFF. In DNA form, the CDR3 reads TGTGCCAGCAGCTTTCCCCGGAGGGAAAGGCCCACCAATGAGCAGTTCTTC. This chain links TRBV7-8 with TRBJ2-1; D is perhaps TRBD2 (6 bases). This CDR3 contains 17 residues. Germline values: CDR1 SGHVS, CDR2 FQNEAQ. Trimming removed 3 bases from V and 6 bases from J, with 21 bases in between.

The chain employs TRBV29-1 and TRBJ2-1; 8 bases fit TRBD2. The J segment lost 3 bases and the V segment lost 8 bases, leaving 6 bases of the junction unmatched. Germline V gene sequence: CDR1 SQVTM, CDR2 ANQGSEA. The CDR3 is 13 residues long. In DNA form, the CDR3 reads TGCAGCCCGAGAGGGACTAGCTACAATGAGCAGTTCTTC. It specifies CSPRGTSYNEQFF.

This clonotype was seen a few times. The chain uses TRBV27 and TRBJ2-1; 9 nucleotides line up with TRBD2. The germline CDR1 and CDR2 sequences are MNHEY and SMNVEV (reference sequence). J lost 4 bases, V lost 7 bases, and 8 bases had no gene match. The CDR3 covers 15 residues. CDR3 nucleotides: TGTGCCAGCACCCCCGGGACTAGCCCTTACAATGAGCAGTTCTTC. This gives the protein CASTPGTSPYNEQFF.